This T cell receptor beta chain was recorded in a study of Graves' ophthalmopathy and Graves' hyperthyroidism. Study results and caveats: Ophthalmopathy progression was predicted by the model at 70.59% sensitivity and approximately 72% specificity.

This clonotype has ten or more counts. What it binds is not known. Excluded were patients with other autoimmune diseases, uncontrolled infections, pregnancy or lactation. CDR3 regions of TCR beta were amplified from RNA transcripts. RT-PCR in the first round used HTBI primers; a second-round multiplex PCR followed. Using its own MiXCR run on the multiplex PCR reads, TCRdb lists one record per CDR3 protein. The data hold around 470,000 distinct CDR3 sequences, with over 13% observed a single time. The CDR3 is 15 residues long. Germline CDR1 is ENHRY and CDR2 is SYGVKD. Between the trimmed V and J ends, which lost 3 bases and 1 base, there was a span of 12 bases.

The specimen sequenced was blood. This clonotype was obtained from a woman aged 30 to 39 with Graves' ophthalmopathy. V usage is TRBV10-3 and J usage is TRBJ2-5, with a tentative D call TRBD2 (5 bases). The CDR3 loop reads CAISDRRVLQETQYF. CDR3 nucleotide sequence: TGTGCCATCAGTGATAGGCGGGTGCTCCAAGAGACCCAGTACTTC.